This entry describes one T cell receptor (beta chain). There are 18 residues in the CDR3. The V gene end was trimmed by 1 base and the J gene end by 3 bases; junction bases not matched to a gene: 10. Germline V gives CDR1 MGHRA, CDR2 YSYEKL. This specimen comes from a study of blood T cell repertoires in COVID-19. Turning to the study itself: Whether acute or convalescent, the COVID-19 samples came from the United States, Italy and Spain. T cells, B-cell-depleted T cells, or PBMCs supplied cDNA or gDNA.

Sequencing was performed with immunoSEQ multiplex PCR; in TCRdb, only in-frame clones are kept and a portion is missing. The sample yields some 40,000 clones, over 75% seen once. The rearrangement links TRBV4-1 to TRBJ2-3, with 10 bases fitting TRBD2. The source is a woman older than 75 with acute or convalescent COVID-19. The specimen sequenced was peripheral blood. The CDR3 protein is CASSQVAGGRGRTDTQYF. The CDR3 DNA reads TGCGCCAGCAGCCAAGTAGCGGGAGGACGAGGAAGGACAGATACGCAGTATTTT.